This T cell receptor beta chain was identified in a study of preoperative IRX-2 immunotherapy in early breast cancer. The assay was immunoSEQ multiplex PCR, and TCRdb's table has in-frame clones only and misses some. This table holds approximately 26,000 clones, around 79% found once. In its sample, this clone was seen once. The germline V and J ends were trimmed by 3 bases and 11 bases, with 13 bases remaining between them. This CDR3 contains 12 residues. The germline V gene encodes CDR1 LNHDA and CDR2 SQIVND (reference sequence). The sample's treatment: preoperative locoregional IRX-2 cytokine immunotherapy. Samples came from a phase Ib trial of preoperative locoregional IRX-2 cytokine immunotherapy.

The rearrangement links TRBV19 to TRBJ1-1; a possible D gene is TRBD1 (5 bases). The material was lymph node tissue, obtained after IRX-2 immunotherapy. This receptor was obtained from a human donor with breast cancer. The CDR3 sequence is CASSIPTEEAFF. In nucleotides, the CDR3 is TGTGCCAGTAGTATCCCGACAGAGGAGGCTTTCTTT.